The present T cell receptor beta chain was sequenced within a study of graft-versus-host responses after intestinal transplantation. Study-level background: Isolated intestinal, liver-intestinal, or multivisceral transplants had been given to the recipients. Following induction with anti-thymocyte globulin, all recipients were given tacrolimus and steroids for roughly three years.

This clone was seen just once. Its cognate antigen is unknown. Overall study results and limits: GvH clones surfaced in recipient marrow, some emerging earlier in ileum or blood.

The CDR3 runs to 16 residues. Germline V gene lookup returns CDR1 SNHLY and CDR2 FYNNEI. V lost 7 bases and J 5 bases, leaving 23 bases between the germline ends. Assay used: immunoSEQ multiplex PCR; TCRdb lists only in-frame clones, some missing. In the table there are some 13,000 clones, about 83% of which are singletons. The sequenced sample was PBMCs, obtained after intestinal transplantation. The receptor's source is a human patient who received an intestinal transplant, so some T cells may come from the graft donor. This chain uses TRBV2 with TRBJ1-2; perhaps TRBD1 as D (6 bases). CDR3 coding DNA: TGTGCCAGCACAGCCCGGGACACCCAAGATAGGTATGGCTACACCTTC. Amino acid sequence: CASTARDTQDRYGYTF.